This T cell receptor (beta chain) was found in a study of control samples from healthy donors and cancer patients. The V end lost 7 bases, the J end lost 6 bases, and 24 bases lay between the germline ends. Germline V CDR1 and CDR2: SGHRS, YFSETQ. CDR3 size: 16 residues. Profiled with immunoSEQ multiplex PCR; TCRdb holds only in-frame clones, not every one. The data show roughly 80,000 clones, approximately 90% seen once. This chain links TRBV5-1 with TRBJ2-3; the D gene is possibly TRBD2 (6 bases). The source is an older woman with head and neck cancer. The sequencing sample was made of PBMCs. CDR3 DNA sequence: TGCGCCAGCCAGGGTGGGAGGCGGAGAACCGGGGATACGCAGTATTTT. It encodes CASQGGRRRTGDTQYF.